This TCR beta chain is from a study of neurological immune-mediated disorders. Study conclusions and caveats: Among expanded clones, no CDR3 amino acid sequences were shared across subjects, a pattern suggesting private repertoires in all groups.

MiXCR, run by TCRdb on the 5' RACE reads, gives a single entry per CDR3 protein. The sample consists of around 130,000 distinct CDR3 sequences, roughly 3.2% of them appearing once. This CDR3 is 15 amino acids long. V lost 2 bases to trimming and J lost 9 bases, with 22 bases between them. Germline values: CDR1 DFQATT, CDR2 SNEGSKA (reference sequence). In its sample, this clonotype was seen a few times. Its antigen remains unknown. Being one base from a much bigger clone, this may be a read error. The TCR originated in a woman under 40 with multiple sclerosis. The chain is built from TRBV20-1 and TRBJ1-2; TRBD1 is a possible D gene (6 bases). Source material: PBMCs. DNA of the CDR3: TGCAGTGCTAGACCCCGGGGGGCAGGGGCTGGATGCTACACCTTC. This translates into CSARPRGAGAGCYTF.